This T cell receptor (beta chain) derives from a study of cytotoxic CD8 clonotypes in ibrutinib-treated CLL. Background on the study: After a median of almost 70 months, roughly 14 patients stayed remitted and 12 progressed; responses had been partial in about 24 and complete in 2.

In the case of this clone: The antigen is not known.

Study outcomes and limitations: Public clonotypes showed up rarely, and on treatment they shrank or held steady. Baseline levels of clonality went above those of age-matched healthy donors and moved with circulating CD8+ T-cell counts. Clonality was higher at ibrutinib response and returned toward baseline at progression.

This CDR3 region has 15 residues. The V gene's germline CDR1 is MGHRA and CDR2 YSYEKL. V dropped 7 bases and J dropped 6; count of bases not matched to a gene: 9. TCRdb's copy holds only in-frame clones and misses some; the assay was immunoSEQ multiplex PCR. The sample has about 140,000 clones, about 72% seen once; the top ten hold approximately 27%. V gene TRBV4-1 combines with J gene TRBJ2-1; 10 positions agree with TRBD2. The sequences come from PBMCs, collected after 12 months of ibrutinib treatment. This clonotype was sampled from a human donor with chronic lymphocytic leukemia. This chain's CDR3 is CASTKELAGVNEQFF. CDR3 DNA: TGCGCCAGCACTAAAGAGCTAGCGGGAGTCAATGAGCAGTTCTTC.